The T cell receptor beta chain described here comes from a study of cytotoxic CD8 clonotypes in ibrutinib-treated CLL. V was pared by 0 bases and J by 8 bases, with 10 bases between. The CDR3 consists of 13 residues. Germline V CDR1 and CDR2: ENHRY, SYGVKD. Sequenced by immunoSEQ multiplex PCR; TCRdb stores in-frame clones only, minus some. The sample has tens of thousands of clones, around half seen once. The V call is TRBV10-3, the J call TRBJ1-2, with D perhaps matching TRBD1 (5 bases). The TCR was taken from a human donor with chronic lymphocytic leukemia. The sequences come from PBMCs, collected after 12 months of ibrutinib treatment. CDR3 loop: CAISESGVEGYTF. The CDR3 DNA reads TGTGCCATCAGTGAGTCAGGGGTCGAAGGCTACACCTTC.